Many counts were recorded for the clone carrying this T cell receptor (beta chain). Its antigen is unidentified. Samples came from axillary lymph nodes draining the breast cancer. These data are taken from a study of breast tumors, draining lymph nodes, adjacent tissues. Study-level points and caveats: Tumor and nontumor repertoires were significantly more similar in luminal-like than in basal-like breast cancer. Tumor TCR diversity was below lymph nodes but above nontumor tissue. Findings are consistent with lymph node origin and intratumoral expansion of most tumor T cells.

Germline CDR1 and CDR2: DFQATT and SNEGSKA (reference sequence). The CDR3 has 14 residues. The V gene lost 3 bases and the J gene lost 5 bases, with 16 bases spanning the gap. From the multiplex PCR reads, TCRdb called clonotypes with MiXCR, one entry per CDR3 protein. The data hold approximately 190,000 distinct CDR3 sequences, with over 25% observed a single time. The V gene is TRBV20-1, the J gene TRBJ2-5; D tentatively fits TRBD1 or TRBD2 (5 bases each). The TCR originated in a female donor with breast cancer. Some clones in this sample may be carry-over from other donors' samples. Sequenced input: axillary lymph node tissue. The CDR3 loop is CSARYDGTRETQYF. The CDR3 coding sequence is TGCAGTGCTAGGTACGACGGGACGAGGGAGACCCAGTACTTC.